This T cell receptor (beta chain) was captured in a study of T cell changes during pregnancy in multiple sclerosis (dated by TCRdb to about 2019). For the wider study: The study examined how the T cell repertoire changed over the course of pregnancy in women with multiple sclerosis.

Per the germline V gene, SQVTM is the CDR1 and ANQGSEA is the CDR2. From V the trimming removes 1 base and from J it removes 4 bases, while the gene matches leave 8 bases of the junction unaccounted for. From the cysteine through the phenylalanine, the CDR3 covers 17 amino acids. Only the CDR3 part of the read is kept: 51 bases, read in frame from the first base. Turning to this clone: The target of this receptor is not known. Per-base qualities were not stored, and no clone one base away is much larger.

Libraries were built with the immunoSEQ multiplex PCR assay. TCRdb limited this immuneACCESS table to in-frame rearrangements with V and J called. A share of clones is missing; checked studies link under half to unresolved V genes, and the rest is unexplained. The sample profile shows 35,000 to 45,000 clones; around nine tenths of them were found once. The top ten constitute approximately 7.8% of the sample. The material was CD8+ T cells from peripheral blood mononuclear cells, obtained before pregnancy. The TCR was taken from a female donor with multiple sclerosis, enrolled in a pregnancy study. The V and J segments used are TRBV29-1 and TRBJ2-1, and 12 junctional nucleotides match TRBD2. The DNA reads as follows: TGCAGCGTTGAAGGTGGTGGACTAGCGGGATTTTACAATGAGCAGTTCTTC. The translation is CSVEGGGLAGFYNEQFF.